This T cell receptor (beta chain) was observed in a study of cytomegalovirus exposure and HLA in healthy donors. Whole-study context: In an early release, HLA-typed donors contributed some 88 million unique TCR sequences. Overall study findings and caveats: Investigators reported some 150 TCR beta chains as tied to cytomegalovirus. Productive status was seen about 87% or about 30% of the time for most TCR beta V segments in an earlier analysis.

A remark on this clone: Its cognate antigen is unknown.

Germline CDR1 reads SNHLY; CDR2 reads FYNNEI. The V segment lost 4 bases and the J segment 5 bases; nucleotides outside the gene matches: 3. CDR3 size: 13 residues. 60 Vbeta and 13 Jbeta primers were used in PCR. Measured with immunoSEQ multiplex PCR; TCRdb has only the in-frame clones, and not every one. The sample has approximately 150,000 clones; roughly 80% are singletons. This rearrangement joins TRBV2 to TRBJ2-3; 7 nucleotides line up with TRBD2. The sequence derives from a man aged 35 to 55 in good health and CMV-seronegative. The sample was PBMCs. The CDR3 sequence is CASSGLALDTQYF. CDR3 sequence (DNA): TGTGCCAGCAGTGGACTAGCATTAGATACGCAGTATTTT.